This T cell receptor beta chain appears in the sequencing data of a study of control samples from healthy donors and cancer patients. Trimming shortened V by 7 bases and J by 1 base, and 20 bases separated the two germline ends. Germline CDR1 LNHDA, CDR2 SQIVND (reference sequence). This CDR3 comprises 17 residues. Profiling relied on immunoSEQ multiplex PCR, and the TCRdb table lists in-frame clones only, not all of them. The sample lists around 100,000 clones, approximately 84% seen once, with approximately 20% in the top ten. The sequencing sample was made of blood. The J gene is TRBJ2-4, the V gene TRBV19, with D hard to call. This TCR derives from a woman in her fifties or sixties in good health. The CDR3 DNA follows: TGTGCCAGTAAAGGGCAGGCCAGGAAAGGGGCCAAAAACATTCAGTACTTC. It translates to CASKGQARKGAKNIQYF. Combining the CDR3 with reference TRBV19 and TRBJ2-4 gives the whole variable domain DGGITQSPKYLFRKEGQNVTLSCEQNLNHDAMYWYRQDPGQGLRLIYYSQIVNDFQKGDIAEGYSVSREKKESFPLTVTSAQKNPTAFYLCASKGQARKGAKNIQYFGAGTRLSVL.